The 12 T cell receptor beta chains below come from one sample, sequenced in a study of T cells in Graves' hyperthyroidism and ophthalmopathy (dated by TCRdb to about 2019). Library preparation was by multiplex PCR. For sequencing, an Illumina HiSeq 2000 was employed. Amplification of TCR beta CDR3 regions was carried out from RNA transcripts. The TCR CDR3 was subjected to a first round of RT-PCR using the HTBI primer set and the Qiagen OneStep RT-PCR kit. The raw public reads went through TCRdb reprocessing: fastp at Q25, MiXCR clone calling, in-frame beta chains kept. Identical CDR3 protein sequences are pooled into one entry, listed with their most common genes and DNA. This sample comprises under 750,000 distinct CDR3 sequences, under 20% of them detected only once. In total, the top ten clones hold approximately 15% of the sample. The sequencing input was blood. The receptors come from a woman in her forties or fifties with Graves' hyperthyroidism that later progressed to Graves' ophthalmopathy.

This clonotype was seen only a few times. J is TRBJ2-7 and V is TRBV20-1, with TRBD2 identical over 8 bases. Germline values: CDR1 DFQATT, CDR2 SNEGSKA (reference sequence). Trimming cost V 3 bases and J 0 bases; bases outside gene matches: 7. The CDR3 length is 15 residues. The CDR3 DNA reads as TGCAGTGCTAGGGGACTAGAGACCAGCTCCTACGAGCAGTACTTC. It yields the protein CSARGLETSSYEQYF.

The chain joins TRBV10-2 to TRBJ1-2; the D gene is possibly TRBD1 (5 bases). The CDR3 sequence is 14 residues long. From germline, CDR1 is WSHSY and CDR2 SAAADI. V dropped 8 bases and J dropped 5 bases, with 18 bases sitting between them. CDR3 region: CASGGVSDRYGYTF. The DNA of the CDR3 is TGCGCCAGCGGGGGGGTGTCAGACAGATATGGCTACACCTTC.

The V and J genes are TRBV3-1 and TRBJ1-6; 10 positions agree with TRBD1. Germline loops: CDR1 LGHDT, CDR2 YNNKEL (reference sequence). Trimming took 4 bases from V and 10 from J; bases not matched to a gene: 4. This CDR3 contains 14 residues. The CDR3 loop is CASSPGQGRSPLHF. CDR3 sequence (DNA): TGTGCCAGCAGCCCGGGACAGGGGAGATCACCCCTCCACTTT.

The chain is built from TRBV5-6 and TRBJ2-3; the match to TRBD1 covers 8 bases. Germline V gene sequence: CDR1 SGHDT, CDR2 YYEEEE. J lost 4 bases, V lost 4 bases, and 8 bases had no gene match. This CDR3 has 15 residues. CDR3 sequence (DNA): TGTGCCAGCAGCCGGACAGGGTTGGACCCAGATACGCAGTATTTT. Its translation: CASSRTGLDPDTQYF. The full variable domain, in which reference TRBV5-6 and TRBJ2-3 provide the parts outside the CDR3, is DAGVTQSPTHLIKTRGQQVTLRCSPKSGHDTVSWYQQALGQGPQFIFQYYEEEERQRGNFPDRFSGHQFPNYSSELNVNALLLGDSALYLCASSRTGLDPDTQYFGPGTRLTVL.

This clonotype was counted many times. V is TRBV3-1 and J is TRBJ2-1; tentatively, D is TRBD2 (7 bases). Germline V CDR1 and CDR2: LGHDT, YNNKEL (reference sequence). The CDR3 loop spans 16 amino acids. With 4 bases removed from V and 7 bases from J, the gap between germline ends came to 20 bases. The CDR3, as DNA: TGTGCCAGCAGCCGCCGGGCCCGGGGGGCCAGGAATGAGCAGTTCTTC. Protein sequence: CASSRRARGARNEQFF.

On this clonotype: Given a much more abundant clone one base away, this may be a read error. As the CDR3 is not closed by the conserved phenylalanine or tryptophan, this likely results from a read error. The rearrangement joins TRBV7-9 to TRBJ2-1; no clear D gene. The CDR3 runs to 14 residues. Trimming stripped 7 bases from V and 1 base from J, with 11 bases between. The V gene's germline CDR1 is SEHNR and CDR2 FQNEAQ (reference sequence). For the CDR3, the DNA is TGTGCCAGCACTCCCCCCAGTTCCTACAATGAGCAGTTCTCC. Translated, it gives CASTPPSSYNEQFS.

This clonotype has ten or more counts. CDR3 in amino acids: CSAAGQEPMNTEAFF. The CDR3 DNA follows: TGCAGTGCCGCTGGACAGGAACCCATGAACACTGAAGCTTTCTTT. The V and J genes are TRBV20-1 and TRBJ1-1; the match to TRBD1 covers 7 bases. Germline trimming cut 6 bases from V and 0 bases from J; bases unmatched to any gene: 10. The CDR3 has 15 residues. The germline gives CDR1 DFQATT, CDR2 SNEGSKA (reference sequence).

The chain employs TRBV6-2 or TRBV6-3 and TRBJ2-2; D gene unclear. The V end was cut by 2 bases, the J end by 7 bases, with 8 bases between. CDR1 is MNHEY and CDR2 is SVGEGT in the germline V gene. The CDR3 length is 13 residues. The CDR3 DNA follows: TGTGCCAGCAGTTACGGTTCCGGCGGGGAGCTGTTTTTT. Protein: CASSYGSGGELFF.

The chain recombines TRBV13 with TRBJ2-7; tentative D call: TRBD1 (5 bases). The CDR3 is made up of 14 amino acids. V was pared by 2 bases and J by 1 base, with 9 bases between. The germline CDR1 and CDR2 sequences are PRHDT and FYEKMQ (reference sequence). In nucleotides, the CDR3 is TGTGCCAGCAGCTTAAGGGGCAAGTCCTACGAGCAGTACTTC. Translation: CASSLRGKSYEQYF.

This sequence joins TRBV20-1 and TRBJ2-2; 10 positions agree with TRBD2. The CDR3 contains 15 residues. CDR1 is DFQATT, CDR2 SNEGSKA, per germline (reference sequence). Trimming at V came to 4 bases and at J to 6 bases, leaving 8 bases not matched to a gene. The CDR3 DNA reads TGCAGTGCTAAACGGACTAGCGGCATAGCCGGGGAGCTGTTTTTT. This gives the protein CSAKRTSGIAGELFF.

This clonotype appeared a few times. This chain connects TRBV5-1 to TRBJ1-6; weak D call: TRBD1 (5 bases). CDR3 length: 16 amino acids. The ends were cut back, 0 bases at V and 9 bases at J, with 16 bases in the middle. In germline, CDR1 is SGHRS, CDR2 YFSETQ. CDR3 in DNA: TGCGCCAGCAGCTTGGCCCGAGACCCGGGGGGTTCACCCCTCCACTTT. Its translation is CASSLARDPGGSPLHF.

This clonotype was counted between two and nine times. The chain combines TRBV9 with TRBJ1-5; perhaps TRBD1 as D (6 bases). Germline CDR1 is SGDLS and CDR2 is YYNGEE. Trimming removed 0 bases from V and 0 bases from J, with 7 bases in between. The CDR3 has 15 residues. The CDR3 nucleotides are TGTGCCAGCAGCGTAGACAGGGTTAGCAATCAGCCCCAGCATTTT. Its translation is CASSVDRVSNQPQHF.